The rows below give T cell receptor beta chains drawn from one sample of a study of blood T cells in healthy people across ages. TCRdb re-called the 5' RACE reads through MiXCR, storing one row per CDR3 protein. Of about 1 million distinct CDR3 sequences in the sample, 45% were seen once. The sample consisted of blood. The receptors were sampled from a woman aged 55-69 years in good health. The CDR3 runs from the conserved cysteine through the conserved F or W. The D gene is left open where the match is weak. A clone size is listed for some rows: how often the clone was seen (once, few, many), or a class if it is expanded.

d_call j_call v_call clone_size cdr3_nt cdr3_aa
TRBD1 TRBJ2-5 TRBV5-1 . TGCGCCAGCAGCATGGACAGGGGCCAGGGGGAGACCCAGTACTTC CASSMDRGQGETQYF
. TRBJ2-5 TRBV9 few TGTGCCAGCAGCGTAGATGAGAGCGGAGCGGAGACCCAGTACTTC CASSVDESGAETQYF
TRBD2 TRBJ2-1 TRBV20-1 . TGCAGTGCTAGTAATAGCGGGAGACTCGGGCGGAATGAGCAGTTCTTC CSASNSGRLGRNEQFF
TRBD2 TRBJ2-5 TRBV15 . TGTGCCACCAGCAGAGAGGCGGGAGTAGAGACCCAGTACTTC CATSREAGVETQYF
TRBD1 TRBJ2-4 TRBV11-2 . TGTGCCAGCAGCTTAGAGGGGACAGGGGGAAACATTCAGTACTTC CASSLEGTGGNIQYF
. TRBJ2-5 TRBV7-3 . TGTGCCAGCAGCGCCTACGGGGGAGGACAAGAGACCCAGTACTTC CASSAYGGGQETQYF
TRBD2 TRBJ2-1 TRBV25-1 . TGTGCCATACACACTAGCGGGAGGTTCGACAATGAGCAGTTCTTC CAIHTSGRFDNEQFF
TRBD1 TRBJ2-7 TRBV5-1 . TGCGCCAGCAGTAAGGGGACAGGCACTGCCTACGAGCAGTACTTC CASSKGTGTAYEQYF
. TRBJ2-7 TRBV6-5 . TGTGCCAGCAGTCCGGCGGGGACAGCCTCCTACGAGCAGTACTTC CASSPAGTASYEQYF
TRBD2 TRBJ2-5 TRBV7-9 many TGCGCCAGCAGCTCGGGACTAGCGGGCATACAAGAGACCCAGTACTTC CASSSGLAGIQETQYF
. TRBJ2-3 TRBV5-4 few TGTGCCAGCAGCACTCGGTTACAGGGTACAGATACGCAGTATTTT CASSTRLQGTDTQYF
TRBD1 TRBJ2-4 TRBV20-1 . TGCCGTGCTAGGGTTCTGACAGGGGGCAAAAACATTCAGTACTTC CRARVLTGGKNIQYF
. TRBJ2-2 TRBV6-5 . TGTGCCAGCATCAGAATTAGTGGTTCAGCCGGGGAGCTGTTTTTT CASIRISGSAGELFF
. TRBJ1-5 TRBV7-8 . TGTGCCAGCAGCTTAAGGGAGTTAAATAGCAATCAGCCCCAGCATTTT CASSLRELNSNQPQHF